These 26 T cell receptor beta chains share one sample of origin, sequenced in a study of CD8+ T cells in alopecia areata. RNA extraction was followed by reverse transcription into cDNA, which acted as the sequencing template. Clones were read by immunoSEQ multiplex PCR, and TCRdb kept only the in-frame ones, dropping some. The repertoire holds about 290,000 clones, with about three fifths as singletons. Treatment in this sample: oral pan-JAK inhibitor, 5-10 mg twice daily. This material consisted of CD4+ T cells sorted from blood, taken at week 24, from a patient treated with tofacitinib. The receptors here all came from a human donor with alopecia areata.

Notes on this clone: This sample includes further DNA sequences coding for the same CDR3. The J gene is TRBJ2-5, the V gene TRBV19; TRBD2 is a possible D gene (5 bases). The germline V gene has CDR1 LNHDA and CDR2 SQIVND (reference sequence). V was shortened by 4 bases and J by 1 base, with 7 bases between the two germline ends. This CDR3 has 13 residues. The CDR3 is CASSSSGQETQYF. The CDR3 DNA follows: TGTGCCAGTAGTAGCAGCGGCCAAGAGACCCAGTACTTC.

Notes on this clone: Other DNA sequences within the sample encode an identical CDR3. The chain employs TRBV5-1 and TRBJ1-2; TRBD1 agrees at 10 bases. The CDR3 loop spans 13 amino acids. The germline V gene encodes CDR1 SGHRS and CDR2 YFSETQ. V was pared by 4 bases and J by 8 bases, with 5 bases of the junction left unmatched. CDR3 nucleotides: TGCGCCAGCAGCCCCGGACAGGGGGACGGCTACACCTTC. Its translation: CASSPGQGDGYTF.

The chain recombines TRBV13 with TRBJ1-6; 10 bases are shared with TRBD1. The V gene end was trimmed by 4 bases and the J gene end by 9 bases; junction bases not matched to a gene: 6. This CDR3 is built from 15 residues. The V gene's germline CDR1 is PRHDT and CDR2 FYEKMQ (reference sequence). CDR3 coding DNA: TGTGCCAGCAGCTCGACAGGGGGCTTTAGTTCACCCCTCCACTTT. Translated: CASSSTGGFSSPLHF.

The genes are TRBV6-5 and TRBJ2-7; no firm D call. Germline CDR1 reads MNHEY; CDR2 reads SVGAGI. Trimming removed 5 bases at V and 4 bases at J, with 9 bases between. The CDR3 runs 12 residues. The CDR3 loop reads CASSPRPYEQYF. The CDR3 DNA sequence: TGTGCCAGCAGTCCGAGACCATACGAGCAGTACTTC.

The V and J genes are TRBV2 and TRBJ2-5, with D perhaps given as TRBD1 or TRBD2 (5 bases each). The CDR3 totals 13 residues. V lost 6 bases, J lost 4 bases, and 12 bases lay in between. The germline V gene has CDR1 SNHLY and CDR2 FYNNEI. Here the CDR3 DNA reads TGTGCCAGCAGATTGGGACCACGAGAGACCCAGTACTTC. The encoded protein is CASRLGPRETQYF.

The chain links TRBV15 to TRBJ1-6; possibly TRBD1 for D (5 bases). CDR3 length equals 14 residues. Deletions cut 0 bases from V and 15 bases from J, with 15 bases between. Germline V CDR1 and CDR2: LNHNV, YYDKDF (reference sequence). Here the CDR3 DNA reads TGTGCCACCAGCAGAGATAGGGCAGGGCCCTACCTCCACTTT. This codes for CATSRDRAGPYLHF.

The chain employs TRBV11-2 and TRBJ2-3; TRBD1 might be the D (7 bases). Trimming left V 4 bases short and J 2 bases short, with 13 bases between. CDR3 size: 15 residues. In germline, CDR1 is SGHAT, CDR2 FQNNGV. CDR3 DNA sequence: TGTGCCAGCAGCTCACAGGGGAGGTACACAGATACGCAGTATTTT. Translating gives CASSSQGRYTDTQYF.

The rearrangement links TRBV7-8 to TRBJ1-5; D call uncertain. This CDR3 region has 15 residues. Germline CDR1 SGHVS, CDR2 FQNEAQ. Trimming cost V 1 base and J 2 bases, with 9 bases left between them. In DNA form, the CDR3 reads TGTGCCAGCAGCTTAGGGCAAGCCGGCAATCAGCCCCAGCATTTT. Translating it yields CASSLGQAGNQPQHF.

The V call is TRBV6-6, the J call TRBJ2-4; D is perhaps TRBD2 (5 bases). V was pared by 6 bases and J by 6 bases, with 12 bases between. CDR1 and CDR2 from the germline V gene are MNHNY and SVGAGI (reference sequence). CDR3 length: 13 residues. The CDR3: CASSKEGRNIQYF. The CDR3 region has the DNA TGTGCCAGCAGCAAAGAAGGGAGAAACATTCAGTACTTC.

The gene calls are TRBV9 and TRBJ1-3, with a possible D match to TRBD1 (5 bases). Trimming stripped 4 bases from V and 0 bases from J, with 8 bases between. CDR1 is SGDLS and CDR2 is YYNGEE in the germline V gene. The CDR3 runs 14 residues. The CDR3 protein is CASSPDTSGNTIYF. The CDR3, as DNA: TGTGCCAGCAGCCCGGACACCTCTGGAAACACCATATATTTT.

V is TRBV5-1 and J is TRBJ2-1, with TRBD2 matching 12 bases. The CDR3 sequence is 17 residues long. V was pared by 1 base and J by 2 bases, with 4 bases of the junction left unmatched. The germline CDR1 and CDR2 sequences are SGHRS and YFSETQ. CDR3 sequence (DNA): TGCGCCAGCAGCTTGTTCACTAGCGGGGGGACCTACAATGAGCAGTTCTTC. The encoded protein is CASSLFTSGGTYNEQFF.

This sequence joins TRBV4-3 and TRBJ1-3, with D maybe TRBD1 (6 bases). Trimming pared 6 bases from V and 0 bases from J, leaving 15 bases between. The CDR3 sequence is 16 residues long. CDR1 and CDR2 (germline): LGHNA, YSLEER. The CDR3 loop is CASSQGQVGSGNTIYF. DNA of the CDR3: TGCGCCAGCAGTCAGGGGCAGGTCGGCTCTGGAAACACCATATATTTT.

The V call is TRBV28, the J call TRBJ1-6, with a weak D call TRBD1 (5 bases). V lost 2 bases and J lost 10, with 12 bases in between. From germline, CDR1 is MDHEN and CDR2 SYDVKM. This CDR3 region has 14 residues. CDR3 loop: CASSLRGVGSPLHF. The CDR3 region has the DNA TGTGCCAGCAGTTTAAGAGGGGTCGGGTCACCCCTCCACTTT.

V and J are TRBV6-5 and TRBJ2-5; tentatively, D is TRBD1 (5 bases). CDR1 is MNHEY, CDR2 SVGAGI, per germline. Trimming stripped 8 bases from V and 5 bases from J, with 9 bases between. This CDR3 spans 11 amino acids. For the CDR3, the DNA is TGTGCCAGCCGAAAGGGGGAGACCCAGTACTTC. Protein product: CASRKGETQYF.

This rearrangement joins TRBV7-9 to TRBJ2-7; D might be TRBD2 (6 bases). The CDR3 covers 14 residues. Germline V gene lookup returns CDR1 SEHNR and CDR2 FQNEAQ (reference sequence). With 2 bases removed from V and 2 bases from J, the gap between germline ends came to 10 bases. The CDR3 DNA is TGTGCCAGCAGCTTACTCGGGGAGGCCTACGAGCAGTACTTC. It is translated as CASSLLGEAYEQYF.

V usage is TRBV7-9 and J usage is TRBJ1-6; D is perhaps TRBD1 (6 bases). Germline lookup yields CDR1 SEHNR and CDR2 FQNEAQ (reference sequence). V was shortened by 1 base and J by 8 bases, with 15 bases between the two germline ends. The CDR3 length is 16 residues. CDR3 nucleotides: TGTGCCAGCAGCTTAGTTCCAGGGGCCACGGATTCACCCCTCCACTTT. Its protein product is CASSLVPGATDSPLHF.

This chain joins TRBV5-1 and TRBJ2-1; possible D gene TRBD1, 5 bases. The V end was cut by 2 bases, the J end by 7 bases, with 13 bases between. The V gene's germline CDR1 is SGHRS and CDR2 YFSETQ. This CDR3 is built from 14 residues. The CDR3 is CASSLLQGTNEQFF. CDR3 sequence (DNA): TGCGCCAGCAGCTTACTGCAGGGTACGAATGAGCAGTTCTTC.

The V and J genes are TRBV7-2 and TRBJ1-5; D ambiguous. The CDR3 contains 11 residues. Germline CDR1 is SGHTA and CDR2 is FQGNSA. The CDR3 loop reads CAWGSNQPQHF. The CDR3 bases are TGTGCGTGGGGTAGCAATCAGCCCCAGCATTTT.

This clone was picked up a small number of times. This chain links TRBV9 with TRBJ1-1; possible D gene TRBD1, 6 bases. Between the trimmed V and J ends, which lost 3 bases and 0 bases, there was a span of 18 bases. Germline values: CDR1 SGDLS, CDR2 YYNGEE. CDR3 length: 17 amino acids. The CDR3 DNA follows: TGTGCCAGCAGCGCCCAGGGGCAGATCTGGATGAACACTGAAGCTTTCTTT. Its translation: CASSAQGQIWMNTEAFF.

This clone was counted between two and nine times. The chain employs TRBV2 and TRBJ1-2; the match to TRBD1 covers 7 bases. Germline CDR1 SNHLY, CDR2 FYNNEI. The CDR3 consists of 13 residues. V lost 2 bases, J lost 4 bases, and 1 base stayed unmatched. CDR3 in amino acids: CASSETGVYGYTF. DNA of the CDR3: TGTGCCAGCAGTGAAACAGGGGTCTATGGCTACACCTTC.

CDR3 coding DNA: TGTGCCAGTAGTATAAAGGGGACGGCAACAGATACGCAGTATTTT. Translating it yields CASSIKGTATDTQYF. This chain joins TRBV19 and TRBJ2-3; perhaps D is TRBD1 or TRBD2 (5 bases each). Germline V lookup: CDR1 LNHDA, CDR2 SQIVND (reference sequence). Trimming pared 2 bases from V and 3 bases from J, leaving 12 bases between. The CDR3 totals 15 residues.

The chain carries TRBV23-1 and TRBJ1-1; D might be TRBD1 (6 bases). TRBV23-1 is an ORF for which the function is uncertain. CDR3 size: 15 residues. Deletions cut 4 bases from V and 3 bases from J, with 15 bases between. The CDR3 region has the DNA TGCGCCAGCAGTCGAACAGGGAGTTCGGACACTGAAGCTTTCTTT. Translating it yields CASSRTGSSDTEAFF.

In regard to this clone: In the same sample, other DNA sequences code for this CDR3. The chain combines TRBV30 with TRBJ1-3; D gene ambiguous. The CDR3 consists of 13 residues. Germline values: CDR1 GTSNPN, CDR2 SVGIG (reference sequence). Trimming removed 0 bases at V and 4 bases at J, with 7 bases between. CDR3 bases: TGTGCCTGGAGTGTATTGTCCGGAAACACCATATATTTT. Protein product: CAWSVLSGNTIYF.

The chain uses TRBV2 and TRBJ1-5; D unclear. Trimming removed 5 bases from V and 6 bases from J, with 17 bases in between. Looked up from germline, CDR1 is SNHLY and CDR2 is FYNNEI. The length of the CDR3 is 15 residues. CDR3 loop: CASSKGRSSGQPQHF. The CDR3, as DNA: TGTGCCAGCAGTAAAGGGAGGTCCTCAGGTCAGCCCCAGCATTTT.

This clone has only a few counts. This rearrangement joins TRBV5-1 to TRBJ1-2; 10 nucleotides match TRBD1. The CDR3 has 13 residues. Per the germline V gene, CDR1 is SGHRS and CDR2 is YFSETQ. V gave up 4 bases and J gave up 6 bases; unmatched junction bases: 3. The CDR3: CASSRGTGDGYTF. In DNA form, the CDR3 reads TGCGCCAGCAGCAGAGGGACAGGGGATGGCTACACCTTC.

V usage is TRBV13 and J usage is TRBJ1-2; no clear D gene. The V gene's germline CDR1 is PRHDT and CDR2 FYEKMQ (reference sequence). The V end was cut by 3 bases, the J end by 0 bases, with 20 bases between. This CDR3 is 18 amino acids long. CDR3 amino acids: CASSFTARRSTTNYGYTF. CDR3 nucleotide sequence: TGTGCCAGCAGCTTCACCGCCCGACGCAGCACAACTAACTATGGCTACACCTTC.